The rows below give T cell receptor beta chains drawn from one sample of a study of early T cells in non-severe SARS-CoV-2 infection. Each CDR3 protein gets one entry after TCRdb re-called the 5' RACE reads with MiXCR. The sample yields some 48,000 distinct CDR3 sequences, 3.5% to 4.5% seen once. The sample comprised whole blood. The receptors originated from an adult who was a healthcare worker with PCR-confirmed SARS-CoV-2 infection or an uninfected control (not recorded which). The CDR3 runs from the conserved cysteine through the conserved F or W. D genes are given only for firm matches. Clone size is given for some rows only: seen once, a few or many times, or a class if the clone is expanded.

V	D	size	J	DNA	CDR3
TRBV20-1	NA	few	TRBJ1-2	TGCAGTGCCCCAGAGACAGCTAACTATGGCTACACCTTC	CSAPETANYGYTF
TRBV4-3	NA	few	TRBJ2-3	TGCGCCAGCAGCCAAGGCTACGGGGCGGGCACAGATACGCAGTATTTT	CASSQGYGAGTDTQYF
TRBV12-3/TRBV12-4	TRBD2	many	TRBJ2-1	TGTGCCAGCACCCTTTCGGGAGGGCCGGGCAATGAGCAGTTCTTC	CASTLSGGPGNEQFF
TRBV5-8	NA	few	TRBJ1-2	TGTGCCAGCAGCTTGGTTCGGCTGGATGGCTACACCTTC	CASSLVRLDGYTF
TRBV12-3/TRBV12-4	TRBD1	many	TRBJ2-7	TGTGCCAGCTCTCCAGGGGGCTGGTACGAGCAGTACTTC	CASSPGGWYEQYF
TRBV20-1	NA	many	TRBJ2-7	TGCAGTGCTTTGAAAGACTTATCCTCCTACGAGCAGTACTTC	CSALKDLSSYEQYF
TRBV12-3/TRBV12-4	TRBD2	many	TRBJ2-3	TGTGCCAGCAGTCTACTAGCGGGGAGGACAGATACGCAGTATTTT	CASSLLAGRTDTQYF
TRBV11-1	NA	few	TRBJ2-7	TGTGCCAGCAGCGTCACGTCAGACTACTACGAGCAGTACTTC	CASSVTSDYYEQYF
TRBV7-8	NA	NA	TRBJ1-6	TGTGCCAGCAGCCCTGGGGGGCTGAATTCACCCCTCCACTTT	CASSPGGLNSPLHF
TRBV3-1	NA	NA	TRBJ2-7	TGTGCCAGCAGCCAACCTCGGGACAACTCCTACGAGCAGTACTTC	CASSQPRDNSYEQYF
TRBV4-3	NA	few	TRBJ2-2	TGCGCCAGCAGCCGAGATGAGGCCGGGGAGCTGTTTTTT	CASSRDEAGELFF
TRBV7-3	NA	NA	TRBJ2-1	TGTGCCAGCAGCTCGGACCCATACAATGAGCAGTTCTTC	CASSSDPYNEQFF
TRBV6-6	TRBD1	many	TRBJ1-4	TGTGCCAGCAGCAAGGGACAGCTTAATGAAAAACTGTTTTTT	CASSKGQLNEKLFF
TRBV19	TRBD2	many	TRBJ2-1	TGTGCCAGTAAATCGACGGGAGGGCCCCTCAATGAGCAGTTCTTC	CASKSTGGPLNEQFF
TRBV10-3	TRBD1	many	TRBJ2-3	TGTGCCATCAGTCCCTCGCAGGGGGCCACAGATACGCAGTATTTT	CAISPSQGATDTQYF
TRBV19	NA	many	TRBJ2-1	TGTGCCAGTAGTATAGACGGGAGCTTCGATGAGCAGTTCTTC	CASSIDGSFDEQFF
TRBV6-5	NA	few	TRBJ2-5	TGTGCCAGCAGAGCCACCGGGACTCCGAGGGAGACCCAGTACTTC	CASRATGTPRETQYF
TRBV7-3	NA	many	TRBJ1-2	TGTGCCAGCAGCCCGGGGCCCGTCGGCGGCTACACCTTC	CASSPGPVGGYTF
TRBV7-2	NA	NA	TRBJ1-5	TGTGCCAGCAGCTTAGACTTCAATCAGCCCCAGCATTTT	CASSLDFNQPQHF
TRBV3-1	TRBD1	NA	TRBJ2-1	TGTGCCAGCAGCCAATCGGACAGGGGGCTTGAGCAGTTCTTC	CASSQSDRGLEQFF
TRBV7-9	NA	few	TRBJ2-2	TGTGCCAGCAGCTTCCCCGAGGGGGGATTGAACACCGGGGAGCTGTTTTTT	CASSFPEGGLNTGELFF
TRBV9	TRBD1	many	TRBJ2-7	TGTGCCAGCAGTGCGATGGGGACAGGGGAGGAGCAGTACTTC	CASSAMGTGEEQYF
TRBV7-8	NA	many	TRBJ1-5	TGTGCCAGCAGCCCCCACCGGACGGGGCGAAAGGAGGATCAGCCCCAGCATTTT	CASSPHRTGRKEDQPQHF
TRBV20-1	NA	many	TRBJ1-3	TGCAGTGCTAGAGAGAGACCCCCAGGCGACACCATATATTTT	CSARERPPGDTIYF
TRBV20-1	NA	many	TRBJ1-2	TGCAGTGCTAGAGCCCAGGGGCAGGATGGCTACACCTTC	CSARAQGQDGYTF
TRBV3-1	NA	many	TRBJ2-2	TGTGCCAGCAGCCAAGCCACCGGGGAGCTGTTTTTT	CASSQATGELFF
TRBV20-1	TRBD1	many	TRBJ2-2	TGCAGTGCCCGACAGGGGGCGGCCGGGGAGCTGTTTTTT	CSARQGAAGELFF
TRBV7-6	NA	NA	TRBJ2-1	TGTGCCAGCAGCTTAGCGCCTTTAGATGAGCAGTTCTTC	CASSLAPLDEQFF
TRBV5-4	TRBD1	many	TRBJ1-1	TGTGCCAGCAGCCCAAAGGACAGGGGGCTCTTAAGCACTGAAGCTTTCTTT	CASSPKDRGLLSTEAFF
TRBV27	NA	many	TRBJ2-1	TGTGCCAGCAGTCCTCTAACGGATAGCTCCTACAATGAGCAGTTCTTC	CASSPLTDSSYNEQFF
TRBV4-3	NA	many	TRBJ2-3	TGCGCCAGCAGTACGAGTGAGGAGAGGGGCACAGATACGCAGTATTTT	CASSTSEERGTDTQYF
TRBV4-1	NA	many	TRBJ2-5	TGCGCCAGCAGCCAAGTTATACAAGAGACCCAGTACTTC	CASSQVIQETQYF
TRBV7-9	NA	many	TRBJ2-3	TGTGCCAGCAGCTTAGGAGGGGAGACAGATACGCAGTATTTT	CASSLGGETDTQYF
TRBV6-6	NA	many	TRBJ2-5	TGTGCCAGCAGTTACTCTGGGGACGTGGGAGAGACCCAGTACTTC	CASSYSGDVGETQYF
TRBV5-4	NA	NA	TRBJ2-1	TGTGCCAGCAGCTTTCAGGGAGGAGGCAATGAGCAGTTCTTC	CASSFQGGGNEQFF
TRBV7-9	NA	few	TRBJ2-7	TGTGCCAGCAGCTTGGGGTGGTACGAGCAGTACTTC	CASSLGWYEQYF
TRBV5-1	TRBD1	many	TRBJ2-7	TGCGCCAGCAGCGAGCGGACAGGACCCTACGAGCAGTACTTC	CASSERTGPYEQYF
TRBV29-1	TRBD2	many	TRBJ2-7	TGCAGCGTTTCCCGGGACTACTACGAGCAGTACTTC	CSVSRDYYEQYF
TRBV20-1	NA	NA	TRBJ2-2	TGCAGTGCGCTCTCCGGGCTGACTCTTAACACCGGGGAGCTGTTTTTT	CSALSGLTLNTGELFF
TRBV5-1	TRBD1	many	TRBJ1-2	TGCGCCAGCAGCGCTAATACCGGGACAGGTTCTGGCTACACCTTC	CASSANTGTGSGYTF
TRBV6-6	NA	many	TRBJ1-1	TGTGCCAGCAGCTGGACGGAGGGGACTGAAGCTTTCTTT	CASSWTEGTEAFF
TRBV10-3	NA	many	TRBJ2-1	TGTGCCATCAGGGGATCGACAAGCTCCTACAATGAGCAGTTCTTC	CAIRGSTSSYNEQFF
TRBV18	NA	many	TRBJ1-5	TGTGCCAGCTCACCACAGGGGAATCAGCCCCAGCATTTT	CASSPQGNQPQHF
TRBV7-8	NA	many	TRBJ2-7	TGTGCCAGCAGCTTAGCGCTCCGAGGGAACGAGCAGTACTTC	CASSLALRGNEQYF
TRBV12-3/TRBV12-4	NA	many	TRBJ1-6	TGTGCCAGCAGTTTTTCGCCGGACAGAAGAAATTCACCCCTCCACTTT	CASSFSPDRRNSPLHF
TRBV7-8	NA	many	TRBJ1-5	TGTGCCAGCAGCTGGGAGGACATTCCAGGGCAGCCCCAGCATTTT	CASSWEDIPGQPQHF
TRBV29-1	TRBD2	many	TRBJ2-3	TGCAGCGTTGAAGCCCCTACTAGCGCGACGCAGTATTTT	CSVEAPTSATQYF
TRBV29-1	TRBD1	many	TRBJ1-2	TGCAGCGTTGAAGATCGGGGACAGGCCTCCTATGGCTACACCTTC	CSVEDRGQASYGYTF
TRBV6-6	NA	many	TRBJ2-7	TGTGCCAGCAGTTATTCAGCTGCCCCCTACGAGCAGTACTTC	CASSYSAAPYEQYF
TRBV3-1	NA	many	TRBJ1-5	TGTGCCAGCAGCCCCTCGCCCTTGTGGGGGTATCAGCCCCAGCATTTT	CASSPSPLWGYQPQHF
TRBV10-2	TRBD1	many	TRBJ1-2	TGCGCCAGCAGTGACGCAGGGGGCAACTATGGCTACACCTTC	CASSDAGGNYGYTF
TRBV7-2	TRBD1	NA	TRBJ1-2	TGTGCCAGCAGCTTGGGGACAGGGGGCTCCACTAACTATGGCTACACCTTC	CASSLGTGGSTNYGYTF
TRBV29-1	NA	many	TRBJ2-7	TGCAGCGCCGCTTCGGACTACGAGCAGTACTTC	CSAASDYEQYF
TRBV20-1	NA	many	TRBJ1-3	TGCAGTGCTAGAGATTTCGCAAGGCCTGGAAACACCATATATTTT	CSARDFARPGNTIYF
TRBV10-3	NA	many	TRBJ2-6	TGTGCCATCAGTGTCGCAGATAGTTCTGGGGCCAACGTCCTGACTTTC	CAISVADSSGANVLTF